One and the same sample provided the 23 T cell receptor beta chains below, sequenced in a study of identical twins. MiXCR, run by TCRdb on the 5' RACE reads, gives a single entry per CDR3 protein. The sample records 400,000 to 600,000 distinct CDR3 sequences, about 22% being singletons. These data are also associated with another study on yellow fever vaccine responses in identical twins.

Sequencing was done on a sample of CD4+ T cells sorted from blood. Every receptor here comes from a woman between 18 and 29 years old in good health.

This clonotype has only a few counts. CDR3 protein: CASSPGTDPNYGYTF. In DNA form, the CDR3 reads TGTGCCAGCTCCCCCGGGACAGACCCTAACTATGGCTACACCTTC. The rearrangement uses TRBV18 and TRBJ1-2; 7 bases agree with TRBD1. V was clipped by 6 bases and J by 0 bases; unmatched bases: 7. Germline CDR1 and CDR2: KGHSH and LQKENI. The CDR3 spans 15 residues. Variable domain in full (rest from reference TRBV18 and TRBJ1-2): NAGVMQNPRHLVRRRGQEARLRCSPMKGHSHVYWYRQLPEEGLKFMVYLQKENIIDESGMPKERFSAEFPKEGPSILRIQQVVRGDSAAYFCASSPGTDPNYGYTFGSGTRLTVV.

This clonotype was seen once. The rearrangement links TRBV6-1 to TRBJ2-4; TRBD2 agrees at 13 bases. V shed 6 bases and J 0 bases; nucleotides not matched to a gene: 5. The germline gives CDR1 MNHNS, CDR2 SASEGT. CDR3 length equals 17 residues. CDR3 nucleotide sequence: TGTGCCAGCAGAGCGGGACTAGCGGGACTAGCCAAAAACATTCAGTACTTC. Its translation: CASRAGLAGLAKNIQYF.

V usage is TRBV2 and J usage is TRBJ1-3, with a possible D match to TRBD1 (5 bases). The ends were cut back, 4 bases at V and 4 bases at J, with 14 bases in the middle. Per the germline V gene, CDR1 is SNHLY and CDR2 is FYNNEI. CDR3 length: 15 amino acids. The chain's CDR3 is CASSASGAPGNTIYF. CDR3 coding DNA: TGTGCCAGCAGTGCCTCTGGGGCTCCCGGAAACACCATATATTTT.

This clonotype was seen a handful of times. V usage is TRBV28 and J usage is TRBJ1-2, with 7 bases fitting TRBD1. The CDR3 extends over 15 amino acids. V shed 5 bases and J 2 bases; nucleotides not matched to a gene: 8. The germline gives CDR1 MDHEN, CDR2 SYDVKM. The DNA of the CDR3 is TGTGCCAGCAGTCTACCAGGGGGAACGAACTATGGCTACACCTTC. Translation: CASSLPGGTNYGYTF.

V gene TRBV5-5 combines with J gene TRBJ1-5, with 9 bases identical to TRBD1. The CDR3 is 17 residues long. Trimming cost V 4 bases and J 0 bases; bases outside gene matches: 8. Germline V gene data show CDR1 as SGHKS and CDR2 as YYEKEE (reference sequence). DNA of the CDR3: TGTGCCAGCAGCCCCGGACAGGGGAAAGTTAGCAATCAGCCCCAGCATTTT. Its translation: CASSPGQGKVSNQPQHF.

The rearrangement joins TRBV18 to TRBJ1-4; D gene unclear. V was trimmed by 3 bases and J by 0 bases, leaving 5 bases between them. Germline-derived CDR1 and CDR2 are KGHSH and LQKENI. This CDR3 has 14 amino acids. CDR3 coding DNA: TGTGCCAGCTCACCCACTACAACTAATGAAAAACTGTTTTTT. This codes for CASSPTTTNEKLFF.

In DNA, the CDR3 is TGTGCCAGCAGACTGAATGGGGGGAGCGGGGAGACCCAGTACTTC. This sequence encodes CASRLNGGSGETQYF. The chain uses TRBV5-8 and TRBJ2-5, with D possibly TRBD2 on 6 matching bases. Trimming took off 5 bases at V and 5 bases at J, with 19 bases between the two ends. Germline V CDR1 and CDR2: SGHTS, YDEGEE. The CDR3 consists of 15 residues.

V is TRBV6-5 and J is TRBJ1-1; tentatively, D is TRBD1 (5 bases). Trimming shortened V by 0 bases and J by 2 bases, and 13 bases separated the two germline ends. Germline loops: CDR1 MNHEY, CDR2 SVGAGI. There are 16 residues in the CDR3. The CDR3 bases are TGTGCCAGCAGTTACTCCACCGTTCAGGGTAACACTGAAGCTTTCTTT. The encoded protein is CASSYSTVQGNTEAFF.

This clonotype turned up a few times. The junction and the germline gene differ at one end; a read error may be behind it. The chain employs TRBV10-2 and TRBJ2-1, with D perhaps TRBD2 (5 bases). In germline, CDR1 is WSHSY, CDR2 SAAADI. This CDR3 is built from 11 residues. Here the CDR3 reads CASSDASGWNF. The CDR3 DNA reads TGCGCCAGCAGTGACGCCAGCGGCTGGAACTTC.

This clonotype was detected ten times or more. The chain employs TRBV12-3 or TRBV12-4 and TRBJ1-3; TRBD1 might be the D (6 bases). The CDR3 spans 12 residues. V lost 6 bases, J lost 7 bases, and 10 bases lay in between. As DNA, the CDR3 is TGTGCCAGCAGGACACAGGGTAACACCATATATTTT. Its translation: CASRTQGNTIYF.

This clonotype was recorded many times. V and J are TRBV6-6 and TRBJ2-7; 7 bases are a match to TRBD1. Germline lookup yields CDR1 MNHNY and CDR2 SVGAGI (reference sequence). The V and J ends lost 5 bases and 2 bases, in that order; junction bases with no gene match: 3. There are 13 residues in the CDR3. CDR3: CASSQGTAYEQYV. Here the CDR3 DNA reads TGTGCCAGCAGTCAAGGGACAGCCTACGAGCAGTACGTC.

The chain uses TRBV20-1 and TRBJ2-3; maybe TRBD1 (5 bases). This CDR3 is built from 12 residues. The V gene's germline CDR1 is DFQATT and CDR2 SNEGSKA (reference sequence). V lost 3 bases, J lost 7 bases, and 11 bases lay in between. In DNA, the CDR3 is TGCAGTGCTAGTCCAGGGTTGAATACGCAGTATTTT. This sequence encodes CSASPGLNTQYF.

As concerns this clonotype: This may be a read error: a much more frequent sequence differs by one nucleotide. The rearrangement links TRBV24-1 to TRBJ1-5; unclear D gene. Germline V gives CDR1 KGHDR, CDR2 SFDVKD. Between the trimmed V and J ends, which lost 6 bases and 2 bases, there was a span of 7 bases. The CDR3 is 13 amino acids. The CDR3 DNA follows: TGTGCCACCAGTTTAGGCGGCAATCAGCCCCAGCATTTT. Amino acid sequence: CATSLGGNQPQHF.

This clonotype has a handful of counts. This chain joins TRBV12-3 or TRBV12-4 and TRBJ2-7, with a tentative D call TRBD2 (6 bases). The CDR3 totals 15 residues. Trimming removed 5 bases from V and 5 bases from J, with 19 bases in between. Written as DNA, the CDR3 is TGTGCCAGCAGTGCGAGACTAGGGGCGAGGAACGAGCAGTACTTC. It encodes CASSARLGARNEQYF.

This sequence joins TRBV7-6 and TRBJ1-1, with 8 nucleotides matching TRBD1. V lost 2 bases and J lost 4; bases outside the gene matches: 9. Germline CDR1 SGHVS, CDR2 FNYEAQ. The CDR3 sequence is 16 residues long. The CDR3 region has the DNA TGTGCCAGCAGCTTAATAAGGACAGGGCGAATCACTGAAGCTTTCTTT. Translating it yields CASSLIRTGRITEAFF.

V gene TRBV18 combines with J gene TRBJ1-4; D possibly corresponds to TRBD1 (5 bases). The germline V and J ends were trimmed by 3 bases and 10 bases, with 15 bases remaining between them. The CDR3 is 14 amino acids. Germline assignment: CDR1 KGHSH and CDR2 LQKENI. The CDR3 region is CASSPVQGSGKLFF. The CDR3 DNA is TGTGCCAGCTCACCTGTCCAGGGCTCCGGAAAACTGTTTTTT.

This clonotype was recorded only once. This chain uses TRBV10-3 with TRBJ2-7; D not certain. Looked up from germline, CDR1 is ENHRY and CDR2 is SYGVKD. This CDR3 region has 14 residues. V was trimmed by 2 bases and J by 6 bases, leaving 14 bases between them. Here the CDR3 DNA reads TGTGCCATCAGTGAGGGGTTGGGTAGCAGCGAGCAGTACTTC. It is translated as CAISEGLGSSEQYF.

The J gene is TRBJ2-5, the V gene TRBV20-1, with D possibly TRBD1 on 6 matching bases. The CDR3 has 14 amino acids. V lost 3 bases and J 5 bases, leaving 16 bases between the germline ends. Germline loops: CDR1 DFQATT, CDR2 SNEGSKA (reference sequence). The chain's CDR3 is CSASRIRGSETQYF. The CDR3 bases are TGCAGTGCTAGTAGGATCAGGGGCTCGGAGACCCAGTACTTC.

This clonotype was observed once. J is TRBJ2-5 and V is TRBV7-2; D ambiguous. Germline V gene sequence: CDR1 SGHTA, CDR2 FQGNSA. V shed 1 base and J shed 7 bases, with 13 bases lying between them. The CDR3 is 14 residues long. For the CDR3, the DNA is TGTGCCAGCAGCTTAGGTTTGTTCCCGAGGACCCAGTACTTC. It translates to CASSLGLFPRTQYF.

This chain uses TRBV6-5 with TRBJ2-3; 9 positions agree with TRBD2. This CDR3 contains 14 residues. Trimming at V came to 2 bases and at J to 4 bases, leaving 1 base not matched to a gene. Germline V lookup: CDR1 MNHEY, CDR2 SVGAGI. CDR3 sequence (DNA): TGTGCCAGCAGTTACGGCGGGAGGGCAGATACGCAGTATTTT. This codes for CASSYGGRADTQYF.

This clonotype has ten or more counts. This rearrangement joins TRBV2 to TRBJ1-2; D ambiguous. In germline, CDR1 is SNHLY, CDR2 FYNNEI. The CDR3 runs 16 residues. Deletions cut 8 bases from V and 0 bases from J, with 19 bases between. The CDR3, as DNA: TGTGCCAGCCTGGCCCAGAGGTTGGGTCCTAACTATGGCTACACCTTC. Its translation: CASLAQRLGPNYGYTF.

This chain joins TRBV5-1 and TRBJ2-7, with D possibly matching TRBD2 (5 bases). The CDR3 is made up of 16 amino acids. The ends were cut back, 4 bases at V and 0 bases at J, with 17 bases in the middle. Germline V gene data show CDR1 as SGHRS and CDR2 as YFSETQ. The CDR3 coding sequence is TGCGCCAGCAGCCCCCCGGGTCGAGCGGACTCCTACGAGCAGTACTTC. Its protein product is CASSPPGRADSYEQYF.

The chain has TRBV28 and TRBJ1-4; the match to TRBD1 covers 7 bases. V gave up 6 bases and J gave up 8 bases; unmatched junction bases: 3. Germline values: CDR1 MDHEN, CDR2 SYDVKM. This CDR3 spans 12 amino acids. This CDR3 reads CASRAGGEKLFF. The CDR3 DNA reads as TGTGCCAGCAGAGCAGGGGGAGAAAAACTGTTTTTT.